This TCR beta chain emerged from a study of T cell responses to AZD1222 COVID-19 vaccine. Study findings and constraints: Following two doses of AZD1222, Spike-specific TCR breadth and depth rose.

The CDR3 totals 14 residues. Germline assignment: CDR1 SEHNR and CDR2 FQNEAQ (reference sequence). The V end lost 0 bases, the J end lost 8 bases, and 13 bases lay between the germline ends. With respect to this clone: Its antigen remains unidentified.

Using immunoSEQ multiplex PCR, the repertoire was profiled, and TCRdb retains in-frame clones only, with some absent. This sample carries 200,000 or so clones, over 80% of them seen once, and the ten largest clones take more than 9%. The origin of this receptor is an adult in good health. Sequencing used peripheral blood, obtained on day 0 of AZD1222 vaccination. The V gene is TRBV7-9, the J gene TRBJ1-1; maybe TRBD1 (6 bases). CDR3 in amino acids: CASSLAGSQGEAFF. The CDR3 bases are TGTGCCAGCAGCTTAGCGGGGAGTCAGGGGGAAGCTTTCTTT.